What follows describes a single T cell receptor (beta chain). The sample originates from a study of blood T cell repertoires in COVID-19. Study context: In each case, the material was cDNA or gDNA derived from T cells, B-cell-depleted T cells, or PBMCs.

The data were produced by immunoSEQ multiplex PCR, yet TCRdb's version contains in-frame clones alone and is incomplete. Of around 37,000 clones listed, roughly 87% are singletons. V was clipped by 0 bases and J by 6 bases, with 15 bases between them. Germline-derived CDR1 and CDR2 are SGHRS and YFSETQ. The CDR3 is 15 residues long. The source material was peripheral blood. The V and J genes are TRBV5-1 and TRBJ1-2, with TRBD1 as a possible D gene (5 bases). The origin of this receptor is a man aged 60 to 75 with acute or convalescent COVID-19. CDR3 sequence (DNA): TGCGCCAGCAGCTTGGGAACAGGATCCCCTGATGGCTACACCTTC. This codes for CASSLGTGSPDGYTF.